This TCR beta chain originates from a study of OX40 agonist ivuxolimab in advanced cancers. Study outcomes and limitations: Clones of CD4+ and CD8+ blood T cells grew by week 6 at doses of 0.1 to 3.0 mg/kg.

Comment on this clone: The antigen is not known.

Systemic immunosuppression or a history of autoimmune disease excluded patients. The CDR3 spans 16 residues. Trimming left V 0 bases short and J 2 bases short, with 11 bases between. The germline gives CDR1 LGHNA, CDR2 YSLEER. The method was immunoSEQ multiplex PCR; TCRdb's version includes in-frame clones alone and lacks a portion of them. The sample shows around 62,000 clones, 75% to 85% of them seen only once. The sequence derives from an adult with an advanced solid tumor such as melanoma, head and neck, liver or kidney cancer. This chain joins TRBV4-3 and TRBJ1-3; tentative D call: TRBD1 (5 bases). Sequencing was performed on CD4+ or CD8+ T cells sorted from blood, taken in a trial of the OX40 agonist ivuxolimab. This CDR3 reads CASSQDASGPGNTIYF. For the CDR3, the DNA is TGCGCCAGCAGCCAAGATGCTTCGGGGCCTGGAAACACCATATATTTT.